This passage covers 8 T cell receptor beta chains from one sample sequenced in a study of shared clonotypes between healthy human individuals. Using immunoSEQ multiplex PCR, the repertoire was profiled, and TCRdb retains in-frame clones only, with some absent. The sample lists 1 million to 1.2 million clones, 77% occurring once. What was sequenced was memory CD4+ T cells from PBMCs. Subset noted: CD45RA-negative fraction. The receptors shown here come from a man between 18 and 29 years old in good health. Some clones in this sample may be carry-over from other donors' samples.

The V call is TRBV28, the J call TRBJ1-4; no clear D gene. Trimming left V 4 bases short and J 8 bases short, with 11 bases between. The CDR3 is made up of 13 amino acids. Per germline, CDR1 MDHEN and CDR2 SYDVKM. In nucleotides, the CDR3 is TGTGCCAGCAGTTCGACCGGGAGGGAAAAACTGTTTTTT. Its translation is CASSSTGREKLFF.

This clone was counted a few times. CDR3 nucleotides: TGTGCCAGCAGTTTCAAACTGAATGGAAGGGGCCCTAATCGGAATTCACCCCTCCACTTT. Translated: CASSFKLNGRGPNRNSPLHF. The J gene is TRBJ1-6, the V gene TRBV28, with a possible D match to TRBD1 (5 bases). From germline, CDR1 is MDHEN and CDR2 SYDVKM. Trimming shortened V by 3 bases and J by 7 bases, and 28 bases separated the two germline ends. CDR3 length: 20 amino acids.

This clone was counted many times. The chain joins TRBV11-2 to TRBJ2-3; 16 bases are a match to TRBD2. From germline, CDR1 is SGHAT and CDR2 FQNNGV. The CDR3 extends over 18 amino acids. V was pared by 5 bases and J by 1 base, with 6 bases of the junction left unmatched. In DNA, the CDR3 is TGTGCCAGCAGCGTGGGACTAGCGGGAGGGAAAGGCACAGATACGCAGTATTTT. It encodes CASSVGLAGGKGTDTQYF. The full variable domain, its missing parts supplied by reference TRBV11-2 and TRBJ2-3, is EAGVAQSPRYKIIEKRQSVAFWCNPISGHATLYWYQQILGQGPKLLIQFQNNGVVDDSQLPKDRFSAERLKGVDSTLKIQPAKLEDSAVYLCASSVGLAGGKGTDTQYFGPGTRLTVL.

In this sample, this clone turned up once. The chain couples TRBV14 to TRBJ2-5; 9 bases line up with TRBD2. The CDR3 totals 14 residues. The germline CDR1 and CDR2 sequences are SGHDN and FVKESK. V gave up 1 base and J gave up 6 bases; unmatched junction bases: 3. The CDR3 loop reads CASSQVAGAKTQYF. CDR3 sequence (DNA): TGTGCCAGCAGCCAAGTAGCGGGAGCGAAGACCCAGTACTTC.

The genes are TRBV7-2 and TRBJ2-4; D ambiguous. Germline CDR1 reads SGHTA; CDR2 reads FQGNSA. Between the trimmed V and J ends, which lost 4 bases and 7 bases, there was a span of 8 bases. The CDR3 has 12 residues. The CDR3 DNA reads as TGTGCCAGCAGCTACAACGGTAACATTCAGTACTTC. Translating gives CASSYNGNIQYF.

This clone appeared a few times. The chain links TRBV5-1 to TRBJ1-5; no clear D gene. Trimming pared 0 bases from V and 7 bases from J, leaving 8 bases between. This CDR3 has 13 residues. Germline V CDR1 and CDR2: SGHRS, YFSETQ. Here the CDR3 DNA reads TGCGCCAGCAGCTTGGGGCAGGACCAGCCCCAGCATTTT. Translated: CASSLGQDQPQHF.

This clone has just one count. The same CDR3 is also encoded by other DNA sequences in this sample. V usage is TRBV10-3 and J usage is TRBJ2-7, with D perhaps TRBD1 or TRBD2 (6 bases each). CDR3 size: 14 residues. Germline values: CDR1 ENHRY, CDR2 SYGVKD. V lost 4 bases to trimming and J lost 2 bases, with 12 bases between them. Here the CDR3 reads CAISGGRGPYEQYF. The CDR3 DNA reads as TGTGCCATCAGTGGGGGGCGGGGACCCTACGAGCAGTACTTC.

The chain links TRBV5-4 to TRBJ1-4; 8 bases fit TRBD1. The CDR3 is made up of 14 amino acids. CDR1 and CDR2 from the germline V gene are SGHNT and YYREEE (reference sequence). The ends lost 2 bases at V and 7 bases at J; junction bases unmatched: 4. The CDR3 reads CASSFDRGSEKLFF. The CDR3 DNA follows: TGTGCCAGCAGCTTCGACAGGGGTAGTGAAAAACTGTTTTTT. Drawing the rest from reference TRBV5-4 and TRBJ1-4, the complete variable domain is ETGVTQSPTHLIKTRGQQVTLRCSSQSGHNTVSWYQQALGQGPQFIFQYYREEENGRGNFPPRFSGLQFPNYSSELNVNALELDDSALYLCASSFDRGSEKLFFGSGTQLSVL.